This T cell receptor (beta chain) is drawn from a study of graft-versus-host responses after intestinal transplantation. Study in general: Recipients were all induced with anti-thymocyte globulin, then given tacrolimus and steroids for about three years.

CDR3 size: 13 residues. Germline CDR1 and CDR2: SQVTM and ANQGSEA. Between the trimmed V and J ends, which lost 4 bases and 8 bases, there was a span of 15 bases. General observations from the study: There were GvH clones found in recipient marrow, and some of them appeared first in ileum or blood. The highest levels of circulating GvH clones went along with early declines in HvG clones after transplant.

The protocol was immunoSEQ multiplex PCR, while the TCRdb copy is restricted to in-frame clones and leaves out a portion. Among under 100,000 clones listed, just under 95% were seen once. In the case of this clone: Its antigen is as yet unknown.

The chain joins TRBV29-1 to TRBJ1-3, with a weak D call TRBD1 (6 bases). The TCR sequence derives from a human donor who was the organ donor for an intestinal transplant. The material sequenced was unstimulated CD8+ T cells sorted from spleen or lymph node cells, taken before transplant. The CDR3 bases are TGCAGCGTTGCAGGGGTCTCATCGGACACCATATATTTT. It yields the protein CSVAGVSSDTIYF.